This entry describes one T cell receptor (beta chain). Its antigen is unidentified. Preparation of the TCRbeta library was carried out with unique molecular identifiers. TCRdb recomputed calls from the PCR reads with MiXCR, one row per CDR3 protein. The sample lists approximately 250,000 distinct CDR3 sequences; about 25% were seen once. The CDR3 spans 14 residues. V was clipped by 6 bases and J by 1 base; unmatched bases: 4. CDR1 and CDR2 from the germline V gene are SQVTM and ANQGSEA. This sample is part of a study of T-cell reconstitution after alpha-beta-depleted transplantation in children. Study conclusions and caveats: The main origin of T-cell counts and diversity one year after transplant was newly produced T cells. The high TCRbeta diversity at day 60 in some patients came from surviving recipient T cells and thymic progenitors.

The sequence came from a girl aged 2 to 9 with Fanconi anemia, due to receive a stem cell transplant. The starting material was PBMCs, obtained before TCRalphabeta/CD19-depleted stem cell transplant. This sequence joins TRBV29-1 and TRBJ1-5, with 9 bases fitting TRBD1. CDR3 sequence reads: CSVPGQGSNQPQHF. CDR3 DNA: TGCAGCGTGCCGGGACAGGGAAGCAATCAGCCCCAGCATTTT.